This T cell receptor beta chain was observed in a study of cytomegalovirus exposure and HLA in healthy donors. Study-level results: A few of the chains that were CMV-associated were confirmed in vitro to be specific for CMV antigens. The study designated 164 TCR beta chains cytomegalovirus-associated.

Sequencing used immunoSEQ multiplex PCR; TCRdb keeps in-frame clones, though not all of them. Of about 250,000 clones in the sample, about 90% were seen once. This CDR3 spans 13 amino acids. The J segment lost 3 bases and the V segment lost 5 bases, leaving 3 bases of the junction unmatched. Germline V gives CDR1 LNHDA, CDR2 SQIVND (reference sequence). With respect to this clone: What it recognizes is unknown.

The clonotype comes from a man aged 18 to 30 in good health and CMV-seropositive. The chain uses TRBV19 and TRBJ2-7; TRBD2 aligns across 8 bases. Sequencing was done on a sample of PBMCs. Here the CDR3 reads CASSDLAGYEQYF. The CDR3 DNA reads as TGTGCCAGTAGTGATCTAGCGGGCTACGAGCAGTACTTC.